Given below is one T cell receptor beta chain in context. Its antigen is currently unknown. This specimen comes from a study of T cell responses to AZD1222 COVID-19 vaccine. V lost 2 bases to trimming and J lost 2 bases, with 7 bases between them. CDR3 length: 14 residues. The germline gives CDR1 SGHRS, CDR2 YFSETQ. Here immunoSEQ multiplex PCR was the method, and the copy in TCRdb shows in-frame clones only, minus some. The sample carries approximately 110,000 clones, around nine tenths recorded once. Study findings and constraints: Reports say nearly half of spike-specific TCRs go after unmutated variant regions. Seropositivity was recorded at baseline in only a handful of AZD1222 recipients. The donor cohort was predominantly white British with a female majority, and clonal diversity may have been underestimated. Spike-specific TCR depth and breadth grew after two AZD1222 doses.

Sequencing was performed on peripheral blood, taken on day 0 of AZD1222 vaccination. The sequence came from an adult in good health. The rearrangement uses TRBV5-1 and TRBJ2-2; D is uncertain. The CDR3, as DNA: TGCGCCAGCAGCTTAACTGGAAACACCGGGGAGCTGTTTTTT. Translating it yields CASSLTGNTGELFF.